These 30 T cell receptor beta chains were sequenced from one sample in a study of blood T cell repertoires in COVID-19. Sequenced by immunoSEQ multiplex PCR; TCRdb stores in-frame clones only, minus some. The sample includes 330,000 or so clones, more than 70% of them seen just once. The sample comprised peripheral blood. The receptors were gathered from a woman aged 55-69 years with COVID-19, enrolled during active disease.

V usage is TRBV2 and J usage is TRBJ1-5; 7 nucleotides agree with TRBD1. Germline V gene lookup returns CDR1 SNHLY and CDR2 FYNNEI. Trimming at V came to 7 bases and at J to 6 bases, leaving 12 bases not matched to a gene. This CDR3 has 15 residues. In DNA, the CDR3 is TGTGCCAGCACCCCTCAACAGGGGATAGGTCAGCCCCAGCATTTT. As protein: CASTPQQGIGQPQHF.

This chain connects TRBV6-5 to TRBJ2-7, with a tentative D call TRBD1 (6 bases). Trimming left V 7 bases short and J 4 bases short, with 14 bases between. The germline gives CDR1 MNHEY, CDR2 SVGAGI. The CDR3 totals 13 residues. In DNA form, the CDR3 reads TGTGCCAGCACCCAACCGGGACATTACGAGCAGTACTTC. As protein: CASTQPGHYEQYF.

This clone appeared once. CDR3 sequence reads: CASSPWTGPGNTIYF. The CDR3 DNA is TGTGCCAGCAGTCCTTGGACAGGGCCTGGAAACACCATATATTTT. V and J are TRBV28 and TRBJ1-3; 8 positions match TRBD1. The V segment lost 5 bases and the J segment 2 bases; nucleotides outside the gene matches: 5. The CDR3 has 15 amino acids. Germline CDR1 reads MDHEN; CDR2 reads SYDVKM.

The chain has TRBV3-1 (or the pseudogene TRBV3-2) and TRBJ2-3; D remains ambiguous. CDR1 is LGHDT, CDR2 YNNKEL, per germline (reference sequence). This CDR3 comprises 14 residues. V shed 4 bases and J shed 0 bases, with 8 bases lying between them. The chain's CDR3 is CASSRRASTDTQYF. The CDR3 region has the DNA TGTGCCAGCAGCCGCCGAGCTAGCACAGATACGCAGTATTTT.

V gene TRBV27 combines with J gene TRBJ1-6; no clear D gene. Trimming pared 3 bases from V and 10 bases from J, leaving 13 bases between. Germline assignment: CDR1 MNHEY and CDR2 SMNVEV (reference sequence). The CDR3 runs 14 residues. As DNA, the CDR3 is TGTGCCAGCAGTTTCCGGAGGGTGGGGTCACCCCTCCACTTT. Protein product: CASSFRRVGSPLHF.

This chain uses TRBV2 with TRBJ1-5, with a tentative D call TRBD1 (5 bases). There are 15 residues in the CDR3. Trimming removed 1 base at V and 6 bases at J, with 13 bases between. CDR1 and CDR2 from the germline V gene are SNHLY and FYNNEI. Here the CDR3 reads CASSEDRRASQPQHF. The CDR3 DNA reads TGTGCCAGCAGTGAAGACAGGAGGGCAAGTCAGCCCCAGCATTTT.

V is TRBV6-5 and J is TRBJ1-2; 8 bases fit TRBD1. The CDR3 runs 13 residues. The V gene's germline CDR1 is MNHEY and CDR2 SVGAGI. Losses at the gene ends were 6 bases for V and 6 bases for J; bases not matched to a gene: 6. The CDR3 sequence is CASRRTGGHGYTF. Written as DNA, the CDR3 is TGTGCCAGCAGGAGAACAGGGGGTCATGGCTACACCTTC.

This chain uses TRBV18 with TRBJ1-5; D not resolved. The CDR3 contains 15 residues. The V gene's germline CDR1 is KGHSH and CDR2 LQKENI. V was pared by 2 bases and J by 4 bases, with 12 bases between. The CDR3 loop reads CASSPELPINQPQHF. The CDR3 DNA follows: TGTGCCAGCTCACCAGAGTTACCGATTAATCAGCCCCAGCATTTT.

This chain joins TRBV4-2 and TRBJ1-1, with 8 bases fitting TRBD1. The CDR3 extends over 15 amino acids. The V segment lost 3 bases and the J segment 5 bases; nucleotides outside the gene matches: 8. The V gene's germline CDR1 is LGHNA and CDR2 YNFKEQ. The CDR3 region has the DNA TGTGCCAGCAGCCACCCGGACAGGGCAGAGACTGAAGCTTTCTTT. This gives the protein CASSHPDRAETEAFF.

CDR3 residues: CASSGGIITEAFF. DNA of the CDR3: TGTGCCAGCAGCGGAGGGATAATCACTGAAGCTTTCTTT. The chain recombines TRBV9 with TRBJ1-1; D ambiguous. The V end lost 3 bases, the J end lost 4 bases, and 10 bases lay between the germline ends. CDR3 size: 13 residues. CDR1 is SGDLS and CDR2 is YYNGEE in the germline V gene.

The rearrangement uses TRBV28 and TRBJ1-5, with 8 bases matching TRBD1. Germline V gives CDR1 MDHEN, CDR2 SYDVKM. This CDR3 spans 15 amino acids. J gave up 6 bases and V 5 bases, and 9 bases lay outside the gene matches. CDR3 DNA: TGTGCCAGCAGTGGCTCGGCGACAGGGGTTCAGCCCCAGCATTTT. It yields the protein CASSGSATGVQPQHF.

The V and J genes are TRBV14 and TRBJ1-2, with D tentatively TRBD1 (6 bases). The CDR3 runs to 14 residues. With 1 base removed from V and 7 bases from J, the gap between germline ends came to 13 bases. Germline V gives CDR1 SGHDN, CDR2 FVKESK. CDR3 in amino acids: CASSQVGGEGGYTF. The CDR3 coding sequence is TGTGCCAGCAGCCAAGTAGGGGGGGAAGGTGGCTACACCTTC.

The chain joins TRBV9 to TRBJ1-6, with no clear D. The CDR3 runs 13 residues. The V and J ends lost 3 bases and 8 bases respectively, with 9 bases between them. Germline V gene lookup returns CDR1 SGDLS and CDR2 YYNGEE. The CDR3 coding sequence is TGTGCCAGCAGCGCCCCGGGTGATTCACCCCTCCACTTT. It is translated as CASSAPGDSPLHF.

The rearrangement links TRBV19 to TRBJ1-2, with D maybe TRBD1 (5 bases). V lost 6 bases and J 5 bases, leaving 13 bases between the germline ends. This CDR3 is 13 amino acids long. Per germline, CDR1 LNHDA and CDR2 SQIVND (reference sequence). CDR3 protein: CASRPGYRYGYTF. CDR3 DNA: TGTGCCAGTAGACCAGGGTATCGTTATGGCTACACCTTC.

This rearrangement joins TRBV5-1 to TRBJ2-5; 11 positions match TRBD2. The CDR3 sequence is 17 residues long. Germline V gene data show CDR1 as SGHRS and CDR2 as YFSETQ. V was pared by 1 base and J by 2 bases, with 7 bases of the junction left unmatched. Here the CDR3 reads CASSLRTSGGPQETQYF. DNA of the CDR3: TGCGCCAGCAGCTTGCGCACTAGCGGGGGCCCTCAAGAGACCCAGTACTTC.

This chain links TRBV6-5 with TRBJ1-4, with TRBD1 identical over 9 bases. This CDR3 comprises 15 residues. V gave up 6 bases and J gave up 5 bases; unmatched junction bases: 7. The V gene's germline CDR1 is MNHEY and CDR2 SVGAGI. The CDR3 DNA sequence: TGTGCCAGCAGGGACGGAGGGACAGGGAATGAAAAACTGTTTTTT. It is translated as CASRDGGTGNEKLFF.

The chain combines TRBV7-2 with TRBJ1-2, with a possible D match to TRBD1 (5 bases). Germline V gives CDR1 SGHTA, CDR2 FQGNSA. CDR3 length: 17 amino acids. V lost 0 bases and J lost 2, with 16 bases in between. CDR3 protein: CASSLAVRLGLNYGYTF. CDR3 sequence (DNA): TGTGCCAGCAGCTTAGCTGTCAGACTGGGACTAAACTATGGCTACACCTTC.

The CDR3 here is CASSLAGRFYGYTF. The CDR3, as DNA: TGTGCCAGCAGCTTGGCGGGACGTTTCTATGGCTACACCTTC. The J gene is TRBJ1-2, the V gene TRBV11-2, with D maybe TRBD1 (5 bases). This CDR3 is built from 14 residues. V lost 3 bases and J lost 4, with 12 bases in between. The germline V gene has CDR1 SGHAT and CDR2 FQNNGV.

The chain recombines TRBV7-8 with TRBJ2-1; 8 bases are a match to TRBD1. The J segment lost 9 bases and the V segment lost 5 bases, leaving 9 bases of the junction unmatched. The germline gives CDR1 SGHVS, CDR2 FQNEAQ. The CDR3 has 14 amino acids. The CDR3 DNA reads as TGTGCCAGCAGCCTAAACCAGGGGGCTTCTGAGCAGTTCTTC. It translates to CASSLNQGASEQFF.

The chain uses TRBV15 and TRBJ1-5, with 7 positions matching TRBD1. The CDR3 is 14 amino acids. The V and J ends lost 3 bases and 4 bases, in that order; junction bases with no gene match: 3. In germline, CDR1 is LNHNV, CDR2 YYDKDF (reference sequence). CDR3 protein: CATSREDRNQPQHF. The CDR3 coding sequence is TGTGCCACCAGCAGGGAGGACAGGAATCAGCCCCAGCATTTT.

This CDR3 reads CSASDRASGGGYTF. CDR3 in DNA: TGCAGTGCTAGTGACAGGGCGTCGGGTGGTGGCTACACCTTC. The chain carries TRBV20-1 and TRBJ1-2; 7 bases line up with TRBD1. V was clipped by 3 bases and J by 7 bases; unmatched bases: 11. Germline CDR1 reads DFQATT; CDR2 reads SNEGSKA (reference sequence). This CDR3 spans 14 amino acids.

V and J are TRBV6-5 and TRBJ2-3; 9 bases agree with TRBD1. The length of the CDR3 is 15 residues. V lost 6 bases, J lost 11 bases, and 15 bases stayed unmatched. Germline V gene lookup returns CDR1 MNHEY and CDR2 SVGAGI. The CDR3: CASSFRDRVHWEQYF. CDR3 bases: TGTGCCAGCAGCTTCCGGGACAGGGTGCATTGGGAGCAGTATTTT.

The sample holds one count of this clone. The chain joins TRBV6-2 or TRBV6-3 to TRBJ1-2, with TRBD1 identical over 10 bases. Germline assignment: CDR1 MNHEY and CDR2 SVGEGT. Trimming took 5 bases from V and 5 from J; bases not matched to a gene: 8. CDR3 size: 15 residues. The CDR3 sequence: CASSRLTGGGYGYTF. In nucleotides, the CDR3 is TGTGCCAGCAGTCGCCTGACAGGGGGCGGGTATGGCTACACCTTC.

This chain links TRBV10-2 with TRBJ2-4, with TRBD1 as a possible D gene (7 bases). The V gene lost 8 bases and the J gene lost 4 bases, with 12 bases spanning the gap. CDR1 WSHSY and CDR2 SAAADI come from the germline V gene. CDR3 length: 13 residues. The DNA of the CDR3 is TGCGCCAGCGGGGGGACAGTTAAAAACATTCAGTACTTC. This gives the protein CASGGTVKNIQYF.

The V call is TRBV28, the J call TRBJ2-3, with TRBD1 matching 9 bases. V gave up 6 bases and J gave up 0 bases; unmatched junction bases: 4. The CDR3 contains 15 residues. Germline V gives CDR1 MDHEN, CDR2 SYDVKM. The CDR3: CASRDRGRSTDTQYF. As DNA, the CDR3 is TGTGCCAGCAGGGACAGGGGTCGAAGCACAGATACGCAGTATTTT. The full variable domain, completed using reference TRBV28 and TRBJ2-3, is DVKVTQSSRYLVKRTGEKVFLECVQDMDHENMFWYRQDPGLGLRLIYFSYDVKMKEKGDIPEGYSVSREKKERFSLILESASTNQTSMYLCASRDRGRSTDTQYFGPGTRLTVL.

The chain links TRBV7-9 to TRBJ2-5; the match to TRBD1 covers 8 bases. This CDR3 region has 14 residues. Germline-derived CDR1 and CDR2 are SEHNR and FQNEAQ (reference sequence). V lost 2 bases, J lost 2 bases, and 1 base stayed unmatched. The CDR3 DNA follows: TGTGCCAGCAGCTTACAGGGGGCGCAAGAGACCCAGTACTTC. Translated, it gives CASSLQGAQETQYF.

This clone was recorded once. This chain links TRBV6-5 with TRBJ1-2, with D possibly matching TRBD1 (5 bases). CDR1 is MNHEY and CDR2 is SVGAGI in the germline V gene. The CDR3 consists of 12 residues. Deletions cut 5 bases from V and 5 bases from J, with 9 bases between. The CDR3 coding sequence is TGTGCCAGCAGTCCCAGACAGTATGGCTACACCTTC. It yields the protein CASSPRQYGYTF.

The genes are TRBV4-2 and TRBJ1-1; 10 bases are a match to TRBD1. V trimming: 3 bases; J trimming: 5 bases; junction bases outside the gene matches: 3. Germline V lookup: CDR1 LGHNA, CDR2 YNFKEQ. The CDR3 covers 14 residues. In DNA, the CDR3 is TGTGCCAGCAGCCAGGGACAGGGGCGGACTGAAGCTTTCTTT. This translates into CASSQGQGRTEAFF.

The chain carries TRBV6-2 or TRBV6-3 and TRBJ2-1, with 7 bases lining up with TRBD2. This CDR3 has 14 amino acids. From germline, CDR1 is MNHEY and CDR2 SVGEGT. Trimming at V came to 7 bases and at J to 7 bases, leaving 10 bases not matched to a gene. DNA for the CDR3: TGTGCCAGCACCCCATGGACTAGTTGGAATGAGCAGTTCTTC. It is translated as CASTPWTSWNEQFF.

This clone was observed a single time. This rearrangement joins TRBV5-1 to TRBJ1-1; the D gene is possibly TRBD1 (6 bases). CDR1 is SGHRS, CDR2 YFSETQ, per germline. Trimming stripped 4 bases from V and 3 bases from J, with 16 bases between. CDR3 length equals 15 residues. The CDR3 is CASSRWTAKDTEAFF. DNA of the CDR3: TGCGCCAGCAGCCGATGGACAGCCAAGGACACTGAAGCTTTCTTT.